This T cell receptor (beta chain) stems from a study of long-term antiretroviral therapy in people with HIV. It was in the United States that all participants with HIV were treated. Trimming pared 1 base from V and 6 bases from J, leaving 6 bases between. The CDR3 consists of 13 residues. Germline V gene data show CDR1 as SGHNT and CDR2 as YENEEA. Remarks on this clone: The target antigen is unknown.

The assay, immunoSEQ v3.0, was run at survey level. Sequencing was performed with immunoSEQ multiplex PCR; in TCRdb, only in-frame clones are kept and a portion is missing. This sample has fewer than 30,000 clones, with around 80% found just once. Regarding the study as a whole: Controls showed broader CDR3 length ranges than did the HIV repertoires.

This specimen consisted of unsorted PBMCs, obtained 2.7 to 2.9 years after starting antiretroviral therapy. The sequence was collected from a young man with HIV. This rearrangement joins TRBV11-3 to TRBJ2-2; D gene ambiguous. This CDR3 is CASSLVWSGELFF. The CDR3 nucleotides are TGTGCCAGCAGCTTAGTTTGGTCCGGGGAGCTGTTTTTT.